This T cell receptor (beta chain) was identified during a study of shared clonotypes between healthy human individuals. Germline CDR1 MGHRA, CDR2 YSYEKL. CDR3 length equals 16 residues. The V and J ends lost 3 bases and 3 bases respectively, with 16 bases between them. Donors comprised only Caucasian adults living in Nashville, Tennessee. Study findings and constraints: Clonotypes shared by all four sorted-subset donors had higher generation probabilities than non-shared clonotypes.

At deep level, the assay was performed. The method was immunoSEQ multiplex PCR; TCRdb's version includes in-frame clones alone and lacks a portion of them. This table holds about 710,000 clones, 73% found once. About this clone itself: The antigen remains undetermined.

This TCR came from a woman aged 25 to 39 in good health. This chain links TRBV4-1 with TRBJ2-3; possible D gene TRBD1, 5 bases. The sequencing sample was made of memory CD4+ T cells sorted from blood. This sample's subset: CD45RA-negative fraction. The CDR3 DNA follows: TGCGCCAGCAGCCAGGGGCCGCAAACCTTGACAGATACGCAGTATTTT. Residues: CASSQGPQTLTDTQYF.